The table lists the clone carrying this T cell receptor beta chain with a few counts. Its antigen remains unidentified. CDR1 DFQATT and CDR2 SNEGSKA come from the germline V gene (reference sequence). The CDR3 covers 15 residues. The V and J ends lost 0 bases and 2 bases respectively, with 12 bases between them. The data were obtained in a study of T-cell reconstitution after alpha-beta-depleted transplantation in children. Study-level points and caveats: Surviving recipient T cells and thymic progenitors accounted for the high day-60 TCRbeta diversity observed in some patients. Fresh T-cell production supplied most of the T-cell counts and diversity seen one year after transplant. Two months or so post-transplant, alpha-beta T cells reportedly derived from several hundred expanded graft clones.

As it was prepared, the TCRbeta library received unique molecular identifiers. Each CDR3 protein is one row after TCRdb ran MiXCR on the PCR reads. The profile covers approximately 27,000 distinct CDR3 sequences, with 15% to 20% appearing a single time and about a third taken by the ten largest. This chain uses TRBV20-1 with TRBJ2-3; D is undetermined. The TCR originated in a male patient aged 2-10 years who had a stem cell transplant for acute lymphoblastic leukemia, so the T cells may come from the graft donor. The material sequenced was PBMCs, mostly from graft donor cells, taken 60 days after TCRalphabeta/CD19-depleted stem cell transplant. CDR3 residues: CSARDPRGTTDTQYF. The CDR3, as DNA: TGCAGTGCTAGAGACCCTCGCGGAACCACAGATACGCAGTATTTT.